This T cell receptor beta chain was profiled in a study of T cell repertoires in cytomegalovirus infection. Study as a whole: Evidence of both CMV infection and a matching HLA type came from public TCR beta signatures.

Trimming cost V 1 base and J 6 bases; bases outside gene matches: 1. The CDR3 runs to 14 residues. In germline, CDR1 is SGHVS, CDR2 FNYEAQ. TCRdb used MiXCR to reprocess the reads, holding one entry per CDR3 protein. The sample holds around 120,000 distinct CDR3 sequences, 42% seen once. Overall study results and limits: HLA-C-restricted CMV clonotypes gave the most frequent clonotype in two of eight donors. People with CMV and the relevant HLA were identified by cumulative public TCR beta family frequency.

The table lists this clonotype with many counts. The target antigen is unknown. J is TRBJ2-1 and V is TRBV7-6; 9 bases are shared with TRBD1. Sequencing was performed on CD8+ T cells from cultured PBMCs, taken from culture after CMV antigen stimulation. This clonotype was sampled from a human donor in good health (CMV status not recorded). Some clones in this sample may be carry-over from other donors' samples. CDR3 sequence: CASSLGQGVNEQFF. CDR3 nucleotides: TGTGCCAGCAGCTTAGGACAGGGGGTCAATGAGCAGTTCTTC.